Sequencing of this T cell receptor beta chain was carried out in a study of blood T cells in healthy people across ages. Study observations and caveats: When set beside aged donors, long-lived donors presented more naive CD4+ cells and higher diversity.

PCR was performed a second time for about 7 to 12 cycles using a sample-barcoded 5' primer and a J-beta primer mix. TCRdb re-derived calls from the 5' RACE reads in MiXCR, one entry per CDR3 protein. The data show approximately 1.5 million distinct CDR3 sequences, approximately 43% seen once. Per sample, no less than 6 micrograms of total RNA were extracted. About this clonotype itself: The antigen remains undetermined.

The CDR3 is made up of 14 amino acids. The junction had 12 bases not matched to a gene; V was cut back by 10 bases and J by 7 bases. Germline V gives CDR1 SGHVS, CDR2 FQNEAQ. The receptor comes from a young woman in good health. Input material: blood. The gene calls are TRBV7-8 and TRBJ1-5; TRBD1 aligns across 8 bases. The CDR3 loop is CATSPQGVWQPQHF. The CDR3 DNA follows: TGTGCCACCTCGCCACAGGGGGTCTGGCAGCCCCAGCATTTT.